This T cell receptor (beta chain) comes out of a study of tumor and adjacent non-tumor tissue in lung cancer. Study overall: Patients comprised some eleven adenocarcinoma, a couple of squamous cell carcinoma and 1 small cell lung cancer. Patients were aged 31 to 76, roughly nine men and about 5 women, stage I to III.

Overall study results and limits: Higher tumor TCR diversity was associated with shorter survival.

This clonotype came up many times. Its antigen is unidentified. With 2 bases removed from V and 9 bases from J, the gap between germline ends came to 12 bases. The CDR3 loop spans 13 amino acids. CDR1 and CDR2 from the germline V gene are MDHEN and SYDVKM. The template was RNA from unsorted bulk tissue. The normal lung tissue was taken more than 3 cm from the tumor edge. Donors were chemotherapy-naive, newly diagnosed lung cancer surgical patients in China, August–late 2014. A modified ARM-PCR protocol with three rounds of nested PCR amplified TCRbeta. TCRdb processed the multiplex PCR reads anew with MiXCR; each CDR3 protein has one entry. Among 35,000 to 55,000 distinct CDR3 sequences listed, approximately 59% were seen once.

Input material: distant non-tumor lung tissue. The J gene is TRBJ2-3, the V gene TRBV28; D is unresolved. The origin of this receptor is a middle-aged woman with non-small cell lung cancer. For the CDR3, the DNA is TGTGCCAGCAGTTTAGGAACTATGGGGACGCAGTATTTT. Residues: CASSLGTMGTQYF.